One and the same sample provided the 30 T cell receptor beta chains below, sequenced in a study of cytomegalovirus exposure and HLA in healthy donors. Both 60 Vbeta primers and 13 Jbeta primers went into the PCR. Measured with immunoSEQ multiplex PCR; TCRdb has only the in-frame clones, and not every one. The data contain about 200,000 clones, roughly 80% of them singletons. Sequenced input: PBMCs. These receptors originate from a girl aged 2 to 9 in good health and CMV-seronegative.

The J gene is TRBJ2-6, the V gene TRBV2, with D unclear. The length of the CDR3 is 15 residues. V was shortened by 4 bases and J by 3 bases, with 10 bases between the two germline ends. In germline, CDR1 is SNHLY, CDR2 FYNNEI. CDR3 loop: CASSVSLGGANVLTF. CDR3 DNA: TGTGCCAGCAGTGTAAGCCTAGGTGGGGCCAACGTCCTGACTTTC.

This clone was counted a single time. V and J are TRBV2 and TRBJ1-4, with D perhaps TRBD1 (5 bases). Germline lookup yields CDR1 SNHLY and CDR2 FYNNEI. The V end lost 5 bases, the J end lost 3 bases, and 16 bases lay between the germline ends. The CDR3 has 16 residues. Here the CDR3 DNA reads TGTGCCAGCAGTAGGGGTAGTTGGAGAGCTAATGAAAAACTGTTTTTT. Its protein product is CASSRGSWRANEKLFF.

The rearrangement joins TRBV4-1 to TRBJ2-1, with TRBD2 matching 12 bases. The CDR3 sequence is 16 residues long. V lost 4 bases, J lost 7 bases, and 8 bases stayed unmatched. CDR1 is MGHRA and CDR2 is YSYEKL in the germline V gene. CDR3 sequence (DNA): TGCGCCAGCAGCCCACGACTAGCGGGAGTTTGGAATGAGCAGTTCTTC. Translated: CASSPRLAGVWNEQFF.

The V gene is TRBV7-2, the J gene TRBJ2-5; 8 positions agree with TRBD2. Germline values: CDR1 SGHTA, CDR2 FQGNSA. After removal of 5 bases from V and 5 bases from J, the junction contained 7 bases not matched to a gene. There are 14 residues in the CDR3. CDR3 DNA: TGTGCCAGCAGCCAAAGTCGGGAGGGGGAGACCCAGTACTTC. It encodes CASSQSREGETQYF.

The CDR3 sequence is CASSYSSAVYGYTF. CDR3 bases: TGTGCCAGCAGTTACTCCTCAGCGGTCTATGGCTACACCTTC. V is TRBV6-5 and J is TRBJ1-2; D is undetermined. This CDR3 has 14 residues. Trimming shortened V by 0 bases and J by 4 bases, and 9 bases separated the two germline ends. Germline V gene data show CDR1 as MNHEY and CDR2 as SVGAGI.

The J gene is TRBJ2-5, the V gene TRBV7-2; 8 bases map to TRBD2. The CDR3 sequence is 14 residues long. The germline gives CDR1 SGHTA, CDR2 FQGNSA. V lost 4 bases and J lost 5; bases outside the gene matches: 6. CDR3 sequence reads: CASSSRGGGETQYF. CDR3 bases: TGTGCCAGCAGCTCGCGGGGCGGGGGGGAGACCCAGTACTTC.

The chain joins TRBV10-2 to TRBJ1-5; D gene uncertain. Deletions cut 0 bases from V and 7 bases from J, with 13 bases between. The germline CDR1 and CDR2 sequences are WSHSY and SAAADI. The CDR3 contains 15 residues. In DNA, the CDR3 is TGCGCCAGCAGTGAGTCAGGAGGGAATGGCCAGCCCCAGCATTTT. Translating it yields CASSESGGNGQPQHF.

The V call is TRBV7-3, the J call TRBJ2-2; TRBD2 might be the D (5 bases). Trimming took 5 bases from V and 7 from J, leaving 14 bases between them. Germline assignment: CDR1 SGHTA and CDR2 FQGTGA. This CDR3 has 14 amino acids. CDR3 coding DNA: TGTGCCAGCAGCCCTACTAGTCGGGGCGGGGAGCTGTTTTTT. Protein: CASSPTSRGGELFF.

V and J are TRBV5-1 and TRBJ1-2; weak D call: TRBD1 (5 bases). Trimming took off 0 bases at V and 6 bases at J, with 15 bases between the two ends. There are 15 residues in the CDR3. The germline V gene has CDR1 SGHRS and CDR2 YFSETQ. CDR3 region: CASSLEPGIVHGYTF. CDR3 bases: TGCGCCAGCAGCTTGGAACCAGGGATCGTTCATGGCTACACCTTC.

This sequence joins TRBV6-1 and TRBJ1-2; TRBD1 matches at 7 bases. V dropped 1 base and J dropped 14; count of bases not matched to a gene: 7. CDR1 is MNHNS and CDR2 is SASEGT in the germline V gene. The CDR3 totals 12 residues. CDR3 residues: CASSEGTGPQTF. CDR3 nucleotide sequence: TGTGCCAGCAGTGAAGGGACAGGTCCCCAGACCTTC.

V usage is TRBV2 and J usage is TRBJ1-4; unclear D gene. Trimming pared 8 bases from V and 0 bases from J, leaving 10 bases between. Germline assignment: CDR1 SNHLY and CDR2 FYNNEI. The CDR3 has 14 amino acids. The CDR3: CASSRLTTNEKLFF. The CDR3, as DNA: TGTGCCAGCTCAAGACTTACAACTAATGAAAAACTGTTTTTT.

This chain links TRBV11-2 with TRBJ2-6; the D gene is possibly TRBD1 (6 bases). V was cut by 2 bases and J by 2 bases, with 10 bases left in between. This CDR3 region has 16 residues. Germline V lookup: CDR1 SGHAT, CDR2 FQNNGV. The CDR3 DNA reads TGTGCCAGCAGCTTAATTTCAGGGGCTGGGGCCAACGTCCTGACTTTC. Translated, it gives CASSLISGAGANVLTF.

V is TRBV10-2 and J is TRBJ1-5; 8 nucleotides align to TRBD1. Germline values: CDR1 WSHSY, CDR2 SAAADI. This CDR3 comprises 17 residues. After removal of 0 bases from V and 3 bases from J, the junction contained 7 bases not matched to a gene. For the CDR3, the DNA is TGCGCCAGCAGTGAGTCGGTGAACAGGGGGACCAATCAGCCCCAGCATTTT. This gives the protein CASSESVNRGTNQPQHF.

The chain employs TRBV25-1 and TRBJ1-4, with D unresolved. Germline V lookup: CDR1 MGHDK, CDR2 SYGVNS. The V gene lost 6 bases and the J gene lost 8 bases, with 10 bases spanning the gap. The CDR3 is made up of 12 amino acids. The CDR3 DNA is TGTGCCAGCAGCCAAGTCGGGGAAAAACTGTTTTTT. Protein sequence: CASSQVGEKLFF. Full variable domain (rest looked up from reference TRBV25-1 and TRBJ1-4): EADIYQTPRYLVIGTGKKITLECSQTMGHDKMYWYQQDPGMELHLIHYSYGVNSTEKGDLSSESTVSRIRTEHFPLTLESARPSHTSQYLCASSQVGEKLFFGSGTQLSVL.

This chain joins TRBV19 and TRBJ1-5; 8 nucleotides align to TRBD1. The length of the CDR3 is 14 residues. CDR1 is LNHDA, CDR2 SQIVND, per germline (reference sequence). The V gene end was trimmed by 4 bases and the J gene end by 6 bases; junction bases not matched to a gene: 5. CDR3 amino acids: CASSTTGGGQPQHF. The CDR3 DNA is TGTGCCAGTAGTACTACAGGGGGAGGTCAGCCCCAGCATTTT.

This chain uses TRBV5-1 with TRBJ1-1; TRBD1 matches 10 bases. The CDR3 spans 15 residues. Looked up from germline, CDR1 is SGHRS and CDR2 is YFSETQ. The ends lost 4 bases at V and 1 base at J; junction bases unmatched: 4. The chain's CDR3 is CASSRGTGENTEAFF. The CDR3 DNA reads TGCGCCAGCAGCCGGGGGACAGGGGAGAACACTGAAGCTTTCTTT.

This CDR3 reads CASSPVRGPSTEAFF. The CDR3 DNA follows: TGTGCCAGCAGTCCCGTCAGGGGGCCCTCCACTGAAGCTTTCTTT. The chain employs TRBV28 and TRBJ1-1; the match to TRBD1 covers 8 bases. CDR1 MDHEN and CDR2 SYDVKM come from the germline V gene. The CDR3 is 15 amino acids. V lost 5 bases, J lost 4 bases, and 9 bases stayed unmatched. The whole variable domain, filled in from reference TRBV28 and TRBJ1-1, reads DVKVTQSSRYLVKRTGEKVFLECVQDMDHENMFWYRQDPGLGLRLIYFSYDVKMKEKGDIPEGYSVSREKKERFSLILESASTNQTSMYLCASSPVRGPSTEAFFGQGTRLTVV.

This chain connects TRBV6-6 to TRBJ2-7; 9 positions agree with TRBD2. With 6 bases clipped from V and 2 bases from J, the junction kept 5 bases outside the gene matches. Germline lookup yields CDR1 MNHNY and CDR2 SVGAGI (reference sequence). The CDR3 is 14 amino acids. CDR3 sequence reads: CASSPLAGTYEQYF. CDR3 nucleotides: TGTGCCAGCAGCCCCCTAGCGGGAACCTACGAGCAGTACTTC.

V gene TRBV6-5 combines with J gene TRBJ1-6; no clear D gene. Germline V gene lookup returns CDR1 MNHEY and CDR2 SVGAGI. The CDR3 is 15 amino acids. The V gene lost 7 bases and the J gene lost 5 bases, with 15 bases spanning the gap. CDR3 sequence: CASKTVRQDNSPLHF. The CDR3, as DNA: TGTGCCAGCAAAACGGTTAGGCAGGATAATTCACCCCTCCACTTT.

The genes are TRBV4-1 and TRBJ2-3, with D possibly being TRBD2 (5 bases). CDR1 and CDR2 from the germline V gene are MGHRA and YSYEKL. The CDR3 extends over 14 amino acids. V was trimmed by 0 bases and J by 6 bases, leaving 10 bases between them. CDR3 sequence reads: CASSQEMEVDTQYF. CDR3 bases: TGCGCCAGCAGCCAAGAGATGGAGGTGGATACGCAGTATTTT.

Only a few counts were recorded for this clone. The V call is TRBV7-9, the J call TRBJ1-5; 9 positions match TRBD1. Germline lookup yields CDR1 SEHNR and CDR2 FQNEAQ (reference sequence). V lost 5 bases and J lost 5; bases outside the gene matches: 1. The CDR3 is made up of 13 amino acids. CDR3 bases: TGTGCCAGCAGCCGACAGGGGGATCAGCCCCAGCATTTT. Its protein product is CASSRQGDQPQHF.

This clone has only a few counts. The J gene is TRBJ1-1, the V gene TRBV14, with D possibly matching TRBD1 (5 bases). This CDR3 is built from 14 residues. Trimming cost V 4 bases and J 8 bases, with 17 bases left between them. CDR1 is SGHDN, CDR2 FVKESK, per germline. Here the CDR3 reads CASSPRIQGPEAFF. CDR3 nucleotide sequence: TGTGCCAGCAGCCCCAGAATTCAGGGTCCAGAAGCTTTCTTT.

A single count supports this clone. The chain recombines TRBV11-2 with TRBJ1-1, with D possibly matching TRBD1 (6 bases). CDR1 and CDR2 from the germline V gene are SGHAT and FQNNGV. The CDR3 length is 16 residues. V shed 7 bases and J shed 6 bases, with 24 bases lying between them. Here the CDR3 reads CASTPGVFVGSAEAFF. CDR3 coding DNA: TGTGCCAGCACCCCAGGGGTATTTGTGGGGAGTGCTGAAGCTTTCTTT. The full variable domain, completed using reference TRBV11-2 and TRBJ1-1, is EAGVAQSPRYKIIEKRQSVAFWCNPISGHATLYWYQQILGQGPKLLIQFQNNGVVDDSQLPKDRFSAERLKGVDSTLKIQPAKLEDSAVYLCASTPGVFVGSAEAFFGQGTRLTVV.

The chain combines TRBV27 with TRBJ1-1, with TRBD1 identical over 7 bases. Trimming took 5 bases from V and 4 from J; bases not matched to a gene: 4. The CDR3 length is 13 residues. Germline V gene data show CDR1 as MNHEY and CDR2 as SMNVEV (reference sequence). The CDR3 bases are TGTGCCAGCAGTGCAGGGGGTCTCACTGAAGCTTTCTTT. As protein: CASSAGGLTEAFF.

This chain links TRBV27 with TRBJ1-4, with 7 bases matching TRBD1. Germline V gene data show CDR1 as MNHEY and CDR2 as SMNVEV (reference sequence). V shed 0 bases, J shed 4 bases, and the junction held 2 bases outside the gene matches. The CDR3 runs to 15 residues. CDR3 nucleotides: TGTGCCAGCAGTTTATCAAGGGGGCTTAATGAAAAACTGTTTTTT. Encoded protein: CASSLSRGLNEKLFF.

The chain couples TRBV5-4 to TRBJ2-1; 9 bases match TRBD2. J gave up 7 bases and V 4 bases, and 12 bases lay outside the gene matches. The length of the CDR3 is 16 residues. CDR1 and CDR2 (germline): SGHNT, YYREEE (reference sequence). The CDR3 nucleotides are TGTGCCAGCAGCCAGGGAAGCGGGGGGATCTTTAATGAGCAGTTCTTC. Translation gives CASSQGSGGIFNEQFF.

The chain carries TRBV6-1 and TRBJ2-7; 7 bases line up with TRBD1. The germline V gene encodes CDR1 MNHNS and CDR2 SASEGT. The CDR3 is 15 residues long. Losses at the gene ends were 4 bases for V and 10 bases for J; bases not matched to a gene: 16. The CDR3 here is CASSGVRDSDVGQYF. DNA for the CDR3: TGTGCCAGCAGTGGAGTCCGGGACAGCGATGTAGGACAGTACTTC.

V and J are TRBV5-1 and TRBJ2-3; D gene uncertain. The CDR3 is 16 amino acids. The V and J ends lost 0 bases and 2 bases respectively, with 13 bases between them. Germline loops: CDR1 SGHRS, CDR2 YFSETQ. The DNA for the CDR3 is TGCGCCAGCAGCTTGGGAGAAAGCTTTCACACAGATACGCAGTATTTT. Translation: CASSLGESFHTDTQYF. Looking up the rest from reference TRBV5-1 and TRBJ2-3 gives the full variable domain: KAGVTQTPRYLIKTRGQQVTLSCSPISGHRSVSWYQQTPGQGLQFLFEYFSETQRNKGNFPGRFSGRQFSNSRSEMNVSTLELGDSALYLCASSLGESFHTDTQYFGPGTRLTVL.

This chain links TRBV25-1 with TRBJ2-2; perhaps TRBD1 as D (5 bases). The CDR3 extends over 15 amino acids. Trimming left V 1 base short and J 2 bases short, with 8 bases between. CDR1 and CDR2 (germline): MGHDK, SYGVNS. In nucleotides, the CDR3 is TGTGCCAGCAGTGAATTCACAGGAAACACCGGGGAGCTGTTTTTT. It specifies CASSEFTGNTGELFF.

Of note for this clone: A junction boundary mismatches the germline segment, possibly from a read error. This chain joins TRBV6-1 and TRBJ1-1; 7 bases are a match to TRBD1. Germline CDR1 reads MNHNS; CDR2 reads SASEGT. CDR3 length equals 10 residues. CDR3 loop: CASHYDREHF. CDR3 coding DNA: TGTGCCAGCCATTACGACAGGGAACACTTT.